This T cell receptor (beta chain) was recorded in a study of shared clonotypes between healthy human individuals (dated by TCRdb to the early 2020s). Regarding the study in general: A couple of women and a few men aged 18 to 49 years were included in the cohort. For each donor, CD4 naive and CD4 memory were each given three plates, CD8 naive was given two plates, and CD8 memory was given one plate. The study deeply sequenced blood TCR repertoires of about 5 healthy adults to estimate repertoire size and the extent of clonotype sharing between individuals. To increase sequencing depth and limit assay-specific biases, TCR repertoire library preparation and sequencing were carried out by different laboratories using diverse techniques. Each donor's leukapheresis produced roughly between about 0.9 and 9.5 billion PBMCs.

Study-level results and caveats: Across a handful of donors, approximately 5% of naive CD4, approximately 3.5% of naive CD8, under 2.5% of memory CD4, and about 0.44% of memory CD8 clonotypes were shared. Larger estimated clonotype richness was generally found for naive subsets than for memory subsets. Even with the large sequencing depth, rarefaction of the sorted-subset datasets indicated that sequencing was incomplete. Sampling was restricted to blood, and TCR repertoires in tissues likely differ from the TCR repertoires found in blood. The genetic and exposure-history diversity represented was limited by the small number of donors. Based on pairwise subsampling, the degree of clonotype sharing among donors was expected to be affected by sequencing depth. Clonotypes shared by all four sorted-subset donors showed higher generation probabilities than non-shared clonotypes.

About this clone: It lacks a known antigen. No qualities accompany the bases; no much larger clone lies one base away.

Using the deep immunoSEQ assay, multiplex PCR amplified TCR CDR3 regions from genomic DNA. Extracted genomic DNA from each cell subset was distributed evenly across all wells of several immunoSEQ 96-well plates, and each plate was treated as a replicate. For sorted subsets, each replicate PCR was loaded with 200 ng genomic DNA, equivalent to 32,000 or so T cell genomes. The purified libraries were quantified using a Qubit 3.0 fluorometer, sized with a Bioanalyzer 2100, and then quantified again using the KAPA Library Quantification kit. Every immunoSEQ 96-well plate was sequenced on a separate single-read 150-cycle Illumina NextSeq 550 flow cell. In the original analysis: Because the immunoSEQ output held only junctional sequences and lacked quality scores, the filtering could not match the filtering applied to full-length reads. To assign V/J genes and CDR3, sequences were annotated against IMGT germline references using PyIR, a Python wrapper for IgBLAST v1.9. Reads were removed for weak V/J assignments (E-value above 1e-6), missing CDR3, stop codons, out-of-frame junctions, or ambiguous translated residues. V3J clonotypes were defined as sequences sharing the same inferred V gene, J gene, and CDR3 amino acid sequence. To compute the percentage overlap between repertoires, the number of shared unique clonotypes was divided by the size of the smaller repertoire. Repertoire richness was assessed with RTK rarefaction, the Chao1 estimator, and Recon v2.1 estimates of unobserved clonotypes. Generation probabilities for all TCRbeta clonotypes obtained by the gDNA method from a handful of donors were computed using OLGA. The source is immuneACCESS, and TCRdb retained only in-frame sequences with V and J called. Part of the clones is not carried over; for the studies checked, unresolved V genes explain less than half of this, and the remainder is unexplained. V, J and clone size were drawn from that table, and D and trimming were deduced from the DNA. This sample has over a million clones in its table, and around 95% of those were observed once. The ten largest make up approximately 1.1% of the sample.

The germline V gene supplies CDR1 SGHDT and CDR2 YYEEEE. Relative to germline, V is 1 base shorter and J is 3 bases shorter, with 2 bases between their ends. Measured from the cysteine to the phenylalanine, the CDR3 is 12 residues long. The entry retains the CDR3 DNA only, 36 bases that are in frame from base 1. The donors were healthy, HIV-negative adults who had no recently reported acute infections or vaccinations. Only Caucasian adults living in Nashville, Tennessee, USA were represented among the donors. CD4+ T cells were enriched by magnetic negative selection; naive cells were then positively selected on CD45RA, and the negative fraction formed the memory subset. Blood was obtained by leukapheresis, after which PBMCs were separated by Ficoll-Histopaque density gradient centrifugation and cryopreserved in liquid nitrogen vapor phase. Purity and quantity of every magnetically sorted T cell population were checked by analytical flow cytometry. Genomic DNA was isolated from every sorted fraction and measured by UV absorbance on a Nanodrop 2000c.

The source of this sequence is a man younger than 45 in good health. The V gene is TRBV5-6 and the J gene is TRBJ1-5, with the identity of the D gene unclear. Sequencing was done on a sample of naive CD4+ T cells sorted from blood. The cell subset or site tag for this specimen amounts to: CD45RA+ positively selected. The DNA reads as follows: TGTGCCAGCAGCTTGTACAATCAGCCCCAGCATTTT. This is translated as CASSLYNQPQHF.